Below are 5 T cell receptor beta chains sequenced from a single sample in a study of spatial heterogeneity in lung cancer. Time point defined: blood at routine non-recurrence follow-up after resection. Tumor, nontumor lung or frozen PBMC supplied whole RNA, sequenced without sorting. MiXCR, run by TCRdb on the 5' RACE reads, gives a single entry per CDR3 protein. The sample lists around 120,000 distinct CDR3 sequences; more than 10% were seen once. This specimen was PBMCs, taken at follow-up. Receptors originate from a male donor with early-stage non-small cell lung cancer.

This clonotype came up a few times. The chain couples TRBV20-1 to TRBJ1-5; no firm D call. V was pared by 2 bases and J by 9 bases, with 17 bases between. Germline assignment: CDR1 DFQATT and CDR2 SNEGSKA (reference sequence). The CDR3 is 14 residues long. CDR3 amino acids: CSARRSGPEGPQHF. DNA of the CDR3: TGCAGTGCTAGAAGGTCCGGGCCAGAGGGGCCCCAGCATTTT.

The sample holds many counts of this clonotype. V and J are TRBV6-2 or TRBV6-3 and TRBJ2-3; 7 bases line up with TRBD1. V lost 6 bases to trimming and J lost 1 base; unmatched junction nucleotides: 10. The germline V gene has CDR1 MNHEY and CDR2 SVGEGT. The CDR3 has 16 residues. CDR3 in amino acids: CASRDGTVSGTDTQYF. In DNA form, the CDR3 reads TGTGCCAGCAGGGACGGGACAGTTTCGGGCACAGATACGCAGTATTTT.

In its sample, this clonotype was seen a few times. The V and J genes are TRBV4-1 and TRBJ2-7, with 7 nucleotides matching TRBD1. Losses at the gene ends were 2 bases for V and 3 bases for J; bases not matched to a gene: 7. This CDR3 is 15 amino acids long. Germline assignment: CDR1 MGHRA and CDR2 YSYEKL. The CDR3 bases are TGCGCCAGCAGCCAACCCGACAGGGCAGGCTACGAGCAGTACTTC. Protein product: CASSQPDRAGYEQYF.

The chain employs TRBV5-1 and TRBJ2-7; 8 bases fit TRBD1. The germline gives CDR1 SGHRS, CDR2 YFSETQ. This CDR3 has 22 residues. J gave up 5 bases and V 0 bases, and 28 bases lay outside the gene matches. The CDR3 spells CASSLAVMRSYPSTGEKNEQYF. The CDR3 coding sequence is TGCGCCAGCAGCTTGGCAGTCATGAGGAGTTACCCCTCGACAGGGGAAAAGAACGAGCAGTACTTC.

V and J are TRBV5-1 and TRBJ1-6; 10 bases agree with TRBD1. Unmatched junction bases numbered 4, after V lost 0 bases and J lost 10 bases. The CDR3 totals 15 residues. Germline CDR1 is SGHRS and CDR2 is YFSETQ. This chain's CDR3 is CASSLAGQGKSPLHF. DNA of the CDR3: TGCGCCAGCAGCTTGGCGGGACAGGGGAAATCACCCCTCCACTTT.